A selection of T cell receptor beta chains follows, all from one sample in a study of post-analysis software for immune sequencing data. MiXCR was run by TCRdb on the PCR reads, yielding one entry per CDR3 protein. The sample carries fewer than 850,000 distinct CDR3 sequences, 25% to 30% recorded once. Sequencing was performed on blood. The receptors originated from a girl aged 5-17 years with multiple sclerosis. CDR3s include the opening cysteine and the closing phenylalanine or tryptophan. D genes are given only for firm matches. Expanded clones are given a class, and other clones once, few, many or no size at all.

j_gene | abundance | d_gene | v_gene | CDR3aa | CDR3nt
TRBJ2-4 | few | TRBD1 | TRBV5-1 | CASSREGDRGPVAKNIQYF | TGCGCCAGCAGCCGGGAAGGCGACAGGGGGCCCGTAGCCAAAAACATTCAGTACTTC
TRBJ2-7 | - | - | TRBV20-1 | CSAIKFGSFAYEQYF | TGCAGTGCTATAAAGTTCGGGAGTTTCGCCTACGAGCAGTACTTC
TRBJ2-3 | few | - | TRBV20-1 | CSATSAGPHDTQYF | TGCAGTGCTACCTCAGCGGGCCCCCACGATACGCAGTATTTT
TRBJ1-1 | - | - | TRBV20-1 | CSADAPAGHHEAFF | TGCAGTGCGGACGCTCCGGCAGGTCACCATGAAGCTTTCTTT
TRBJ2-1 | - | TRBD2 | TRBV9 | CASSVVLAGDNEQFF | TGTGCCAGCAGCGTAGTGTTAGCGGGGGACAATGAGCAGTTCTTC
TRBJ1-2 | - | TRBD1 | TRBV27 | CAVRDRGRDGYTF | TGTGCCGTGCGGGACAGGGGAAGGGATGGCTACACCTTC
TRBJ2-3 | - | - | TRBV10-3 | CAISYPSGGTDTQYF | TGTGCCATCAGTTACCCGTCCGGGGGTACAGATACGCAGTATTTT
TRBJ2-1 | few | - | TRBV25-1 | CASSELDYNEQFF | TGTGCCAGCAGTGAATTAGACTACAATGAGCAGTTCTTC
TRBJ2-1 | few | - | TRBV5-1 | CASSPGGFRDALRDEQFF | TGCGCCAGCAGCCCGGGTGGGTTCCGGGACGCCCTTAGGGATGAGCAGTTCTTC
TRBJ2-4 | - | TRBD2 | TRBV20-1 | CSGSGRASGADIQYF | TGCAGTGGTAGCGGGAGGGCCTCGGGGGCTGACATTCAGTACTTC
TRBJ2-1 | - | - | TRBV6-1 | CASSVSWRGSYNEQFF | TGTGCCAGCAGTGTTTCTTGGCGGGGTTCCTACAATGAGCAGTTCTTC
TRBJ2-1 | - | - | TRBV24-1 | CATSDPQTALYNEQFF | TGTGCCACCAGTGATCCACAGACCGCACTTTACAATGAGCAGTTCTTC
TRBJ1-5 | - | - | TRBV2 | CASSTVTYQPQHF | TGTGCCAGCTCCACAGTTACATATCAGCCCCAGCATTTT
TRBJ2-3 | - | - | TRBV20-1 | CSARAIGALSGYTSTDTQYF | TGCAGTGCTAGAGCCATAGGGGCCTTAAGCGGGTACACTAGCACAGATACGCAGTATTTT
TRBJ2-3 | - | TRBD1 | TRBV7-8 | CASSLVQGARTDTQYF | TGTGCCAGCAGCTTAGTTCAGGGGGCGCGGACAGATACGCAGTATTTT
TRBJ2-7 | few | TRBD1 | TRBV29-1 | CSALRTGSEQYF | TGCAGCGCCCTTCGGACAGGATCCGAGCAGTACTTC
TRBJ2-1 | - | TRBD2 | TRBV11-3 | CASSLAGTAYGSYNEQFF | TGTGCCAGCAGCCTAGCGGGGACGGCCTATGGGTCCTACAATGAGCAGTTCTTC
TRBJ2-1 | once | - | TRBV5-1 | CASSLEVRKVEQFF | TGCGCCAGCAGCTTGGAGGTCCGGAAAGTCGAGCAGTTCTTC
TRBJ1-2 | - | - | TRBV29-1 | CSVEVSGDGNYGYTF | TGCAGCGTTGAAGTTTCAGGGGATGGAAACTATGGCTACACCTTC
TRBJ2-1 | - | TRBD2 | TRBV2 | CASSHRRGPVVAGAYNEQFF | TGTGCCAGCAGTCACCGGCGGGGCCCTGTTGTGGCGGGAGCCTACAATGAGCAGTTCTTC
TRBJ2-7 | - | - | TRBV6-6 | CASSPRGGSVTYEQYF | TGTGCCAGCAGTCCCCGTGGGGGTAGCGTCACCTACGAGCAGTACTTC
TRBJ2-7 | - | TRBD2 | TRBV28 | CASSSSGTDEQYF | TGTGCCAGCAGCTCTAGCGGGACGGACGAGCAGTACTTC
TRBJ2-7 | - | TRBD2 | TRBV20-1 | CSARDIKAGYSYEQYF | TGCAGTGCTAGAGATATCAAAGCGGGATACTCCTACGAGCAGTACTTC
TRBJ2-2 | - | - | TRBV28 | CASSYSLTGELFF | TGTGCCAGCAGTTACAGTCTAACCGGGGAGCTGTTTTTT
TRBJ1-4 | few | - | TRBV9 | CASSPTTGTSSEKLFF | TGTGCCAGCAGCCCCACAACAGGGACCTCCAGTGAAAAACTGTTTTTT
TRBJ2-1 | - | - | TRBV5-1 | CASADVGPYNEQFF | TGCGCCAGCGCCGACGTAGGACCGTACAATGAGCAGTTCTTC
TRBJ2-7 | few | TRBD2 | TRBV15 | CATSVSGSGSYEQYF | TGTGCCACCAGCGTTTCGGGAAGCGGGAGCTACGAGCAGTACTTC
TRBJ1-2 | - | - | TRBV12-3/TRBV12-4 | CASSFTRAYGYTF | TGTGCCAGCAGTTTCACGCGGGCCTATGGCTACACCTTC
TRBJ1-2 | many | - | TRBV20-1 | CSALERHSGYTF | TGCAGTGCACTGGAGCGTCATAGTGGCTACACCTTC
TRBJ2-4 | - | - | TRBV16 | CASSQTTPTHEQHF | TGTGCCAGCAGCCAAACTACACCTACCCACGAGCAGCACTTC
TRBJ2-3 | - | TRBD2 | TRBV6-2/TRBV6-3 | CASSRLAGVGTDTQYF | TGTGCCAGCAGCCGACTAGCGGGGGTTGGCACAGATACGCAGTATTTT
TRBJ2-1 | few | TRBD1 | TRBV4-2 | CASSQEDRGSYNEQFF | TGTGCCAGCAGCCAGGAAGACAGGGGCTCCTACAATGAGCAGTTCTTC
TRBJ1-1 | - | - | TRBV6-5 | CASSLAGTPEAFF | TGTGCCAGCAGCTTAGCCGGGACACCTGAAGCTTTCTTT
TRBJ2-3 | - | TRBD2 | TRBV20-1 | CSADSGSVDTQYF | TGCAGTGCTGATAGCGGGAGCGTCGATACGCAGTATTTT
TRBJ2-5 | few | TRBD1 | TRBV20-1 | CSAREFQGAGETQYF | TGCAGTGCTAGAGAATTTCAGGGGGCGGGTGAGACCCAGTACTTC
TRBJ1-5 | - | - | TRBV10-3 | CAISESLTDSNQPQHF | TGTGCCATCAGTGAGTCCCTGACAGATAGCAATCAGCCCCAGCATTTT
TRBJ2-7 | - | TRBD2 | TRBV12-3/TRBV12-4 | CASSVLAGSYNEQYF | TGTGCCAGCAGTGTCCTAGCGGGTTCCTACAATGAGCAGTACTTC
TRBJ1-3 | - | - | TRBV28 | CASSGPKRGLSGNTIYF | TGTGCCAGCAGTGGCCCAAAGAGGGGCCTCTCTGGAAACACCATATATTTT